This TCR beta chain was retrieved from a study of vaccination and CD4 T cells after COVID-19. Across the study: The convalescents included six males and four females, and among them two were Hispanic while seven were Caucasian. Blood was drawn a median 72 days post second dose, range 14 to 241.

Treatment described: roughly ten-day PBMC culture with coronavirus spike peptide pools or control peptides (ViraFEST assay). Trimming stripped 6 bases from V and 6 bases from J, with 20 bases between. The CDR3 is 16 amino acids. Germline CDR1 SGHNT, CDR2 YENEEA. The Oncomine TCR Beta short-read assay was what sequenced the DNA obtained from cultured CD4+ T cells. TCRdb re-analysed the PCR reads in MiXCR, keeping a single row per CDR3 protein. The repertoire holds about 11,000 distinct CDR3 sequences, with under 35% as singletons. As to this clonotype: Its specificity is not known.

The sequence derives from a human donor with COVID-19. The sequencing input was cultured CD4+ T cells from blood. The chain is built from TRBV11-3 and TRBJ2-2, with D perhaps TRBD2 (6 bases). In DNA form, the CDR3 reads TGTGCCAGCAGACACCAACGGGGGAGTCGAGCCGGGGAGCTGTTTTTT. Its protein is CASRHQRGSRAGELFF.